Sequencing of this T cell receptor (beta chain) was carried out in a study of PD-1 blockade in mismatch repair-deficient tumors. Whole-study results and caveats: Tumor-resident clones, often absent from pretreatment blood, expanded after pembrolizumab and then contracted.

A remark on this clone: Its target is not known. The junction departs from the called germline gene at one end, perhaps through a read error.

Libraries were prepared by immunoSEQ multiplex PCR; TCRdb keeps only in-frame clonotypes and omits some of them. The sample includes about 79,000 clones, approximately 80% of them seen just once. Germline V gives CDR1 SGHTA, CDR2 FQGNSA. The CDR3 contains 13 residues. Every patient had mismatch repair deficiency by PCR or immunohistochemistry. TCRs were sequenced from three patients responding to pembrolizumab. Source: peripheral blood, taken 44 weeks after starting pembrolizumab. The sequence derives from an adult with mismatch repair-deficient cancer. This rearrangement joins TRBV7-2 to TRBJ2-3; D gene unclear. CDR3 sequence: CASSRYMRDPQYF. The CDR3 nucleotides read TGTGCCAGCAGCCGATACATGCGAGATCCGCAGTATTTT. The full variable domain, its missing parts supplied by reference TRBV7-2 and TRBJ2-3, is GAGVSQSPSNKVTEKGKDVELRCDPISGHTALYWYRQSLGQGLEFLIYFQGNSAPDKSGLPSDRFSAERTGGSVSTLTIQRTQQEDSAVYLCASSRYMRDPQYFGPGTRLTVL.